This TCR beta chain originates from a study of blood T cells in healthy people across ages (dated by TCRdb to 2013 to 2016). A note on the overall study: In model experiments, template switching captured roughly one uniquely barcoded TCR beta cDNA molecule for every two T cells. The study measured age-related changes in TCR beta repertoire diversity using deep sequencing normalized with unique cDNA molecular identifiers. Donors of different ages were randomly distributed across sequencing lanes to avoid experimental bias. Two additional independent replicas of 1 million unique cDNA reads from the same blood draw were analyzed for two donors (one aged 18 to 30 and one aged 80 or older). Donors were grouped into four age groups: young (average approximately 15 years), middle-aged (roughly 38), aged (about 59) and long-lived (just over 80). What the research found in general, with its limitations: Observed TCR beta diversity per million T cells fell roughly linearly with age, and a significant reduction was already apparent by age about 43. Because profiling used bulk unsorted PBMCs, naive and antigen-experienced compartments could not be compared conclusively. Estimates of total diversity from one million sequenced T cells were regarded as lower bounds and underestimates. Observed TCR beta diversity correlated strongly with the percentage of naive T cells measured by flow cytometry. Donor CMV infection status was unknown, potentially confounding age-related changes in expanded clonotypes. The long-lived group showed more naive CD4+ T cells, fewer expanded clones and increased TCR diversity than the aged group, suggesting age selection.

Receptor amplification or capture employed 5' RACE. The sample was run on an Illumina HiSeq 2500. A second roughly 7 to 12 cycle PCR used a sample-barcoded 5' primer and a J-beta primer mix. A template-switch 5' adaptor carrying 12 random nucleotides introduced a unique molecular identifier onto each TCR beta cDNA molecule. Each sample yielded at least 2.5 million CDR3-containing paired-end reads. All of the RNA was converted into first-strand cDNA using the Mint cDNA synthesis kit, with a TRBC-specific oligonucleotide serving as the primer. Following uracil-DNA glycosylase treatment, all cDNA underwent a first 18-cycle PCR with the universal primers M1SS and BC2_uni_R. On the authors' methods: For normalization, 1 million high-quality reads, each with a distinct molecular identifier, were randomly selected from each sample. Instead of being binned into consensus sequences, reads with shared molecular identifiers were discarded. MiTCR, run with a Q25 quality threshold and the strictest error-elimination algorithm, handled CDR3 identification, clonotype clustering and error correction. A nonparametric unseen species model using Euler transformation provided a lower-bound estimate of total TCR beta diversity. TCRdb trimmed public reads at Q25 via fastp, called clones via MiXCR and kept in-frame beta chains. Duplicate CDR3 protein sequences are folded into a single record with the most common DNA and genes. The V and J calls were not made by the authors but by TCRdb's processing. The sample includes 500,000 to 700,000 distinct CDR3 sequences, with about 30% observed a single time. The top ten clones comprise 15% to 17% of the sample.

This clonotype appeared many times. Its antigen is currently not known. No base qualities exist here, and no much larger clone lies one base off it. Donors were about 36 systemically healthy Caucasian individuals from Russia aged 6 to 90 years. Roughly 10 milliliters of peripheral blood were collected from each donor into EDTA-treated Vacutainer tubes. Ficoll-Paque density-gradient centrifugation was used to isolate PBMCs, with at least 7 million per sample. Total RNA was extracted from PBMCs with Trizol reagent, with at least 6 micrograms obtained per sample. The percentages of naive CD45RAhigh/CD27high T cells were determined by flow cytometry on a PBMC aliquot from every donor. Trimming removed 3 bases from V and 4 bases from J, leaving 12 bases between the germline ends. Via the germline V gene, CDR1 is MNHNS and CDR2 SASEGT. The CDR3 runs 14 residues from the cysteine to the phenylalanine. Only CDR3 DNA is held: 42 bases, read in frame from base 1.

Sequencing was done on a sample of blood. The rearranged chain carries TRBV6-1 and TRBJ1-2, with the D segment identity uncertain. The origin of this receptor is a woman of 80 years or more in good health. CDR3 sequence: CASSEQAGVYGYTF. The DNA is as follows: TGTGCCAGCAGTGAGCAAGCCGGGGTCTATGGCTACACCTTC.